This T cell receptor beta chain was found in a study of CD8 T cells in ankylosing spondylitis. General study results and limits: Blood of patients with ankylosing spondylitis appeared to be characterized by a TCR beta motif of several highly homologous variants.

The CDR3 has 14 residues. V lost 8 bases and J lost 0, with 12 bases in between. CDR1 and CDR2 (germline): MGHDK, SYGVNS. TCRdb independently ran MiXCR on the 5' RACE reads; one entry per CDR3 protein. The repertoire holds hundreds of thousands of distinct CDR3 sequences, with roughly 12% as singletons. This clonotype appeared a few times. Its target is unknown. The chain joins TRBV25-1 to TRBJ2-3, with D perhaps TRBD2 (5 bases). The sequencing input was blood, either unsorted or a sorted T cell fraction (not recorded which). The TCR sequence derives from a male donor with ankylosing spondylitis. CDR3 coding DNA: TGTGCCAGCGGGGTGGGAGCTAGCACAGATACGCAGTATTTT. Amino acids: CASGVGASTDTQYF.